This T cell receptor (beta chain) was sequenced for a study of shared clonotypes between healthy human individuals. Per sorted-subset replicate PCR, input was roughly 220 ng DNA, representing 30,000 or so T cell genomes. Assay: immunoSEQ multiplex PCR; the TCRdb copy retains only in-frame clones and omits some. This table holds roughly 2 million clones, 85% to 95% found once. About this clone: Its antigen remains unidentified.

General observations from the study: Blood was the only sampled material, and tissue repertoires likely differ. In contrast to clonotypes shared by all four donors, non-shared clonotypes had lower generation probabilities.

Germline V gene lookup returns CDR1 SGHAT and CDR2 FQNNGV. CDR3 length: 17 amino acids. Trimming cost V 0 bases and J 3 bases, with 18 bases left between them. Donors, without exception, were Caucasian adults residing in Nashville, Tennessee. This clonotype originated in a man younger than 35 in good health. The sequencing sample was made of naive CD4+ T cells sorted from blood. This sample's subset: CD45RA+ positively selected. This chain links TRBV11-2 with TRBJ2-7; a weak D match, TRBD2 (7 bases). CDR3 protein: CASSLDRRGGGLYEQYF. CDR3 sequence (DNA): TGTGCCAGCAGCTTAGACCGCAGAGGGGGGGGCCTCTACGAGCAGTACTTC. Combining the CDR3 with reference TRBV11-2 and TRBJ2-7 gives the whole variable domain EAGVAQSPRYKIIEKRQSVAFWCNPISGHATLYWYQQILGQGPKLLIQFQNNGVVDDSQLPKDRFSAERLKGVDSTLKIQPAKLEDSAVYLCASSLDRRGGGLYEQYFGPGTRLTVT.